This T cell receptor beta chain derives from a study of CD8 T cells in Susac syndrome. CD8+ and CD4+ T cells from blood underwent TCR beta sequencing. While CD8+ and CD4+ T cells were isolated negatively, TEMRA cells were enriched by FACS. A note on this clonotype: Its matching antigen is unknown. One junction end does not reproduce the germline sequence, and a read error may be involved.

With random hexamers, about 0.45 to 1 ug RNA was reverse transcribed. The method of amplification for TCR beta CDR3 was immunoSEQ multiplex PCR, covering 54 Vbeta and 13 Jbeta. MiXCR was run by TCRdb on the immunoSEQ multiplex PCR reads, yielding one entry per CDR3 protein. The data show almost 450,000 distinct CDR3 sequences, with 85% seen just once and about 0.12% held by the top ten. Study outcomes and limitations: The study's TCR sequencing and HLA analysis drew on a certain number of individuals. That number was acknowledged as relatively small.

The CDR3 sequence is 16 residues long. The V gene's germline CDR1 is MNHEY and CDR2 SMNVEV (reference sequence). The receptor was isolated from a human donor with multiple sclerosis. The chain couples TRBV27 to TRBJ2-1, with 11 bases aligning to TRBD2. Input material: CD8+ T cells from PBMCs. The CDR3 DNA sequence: TGTGCCAGCAGTCTATCCGGGACTAGCGGATACAATGAGCAGTTCTTC. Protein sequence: CASSLSGTSGYNEQFF.